These 10 T cell receptor beta chains came from one sample sequenced in a study of T cells in women clearing cervical HPV infection. Measured with immunoSEQ multiplex PCR; TCRdb has only the in-frame clones, and not every one. Its table records about 45,000 clones. The specimen was blood buffy coat. These receptors were obtained from a woman aged 18 to 75 with a cervical HPV16 infection that either progressed to CIN3+ or cleared (not recorded which).

About this clone: The read comes to an end 3 residues before the CDR3 does, leaving the germline J gene to fill in the end. This sequence joins TRBV28 and TRBJ2-1, with D perhaps being TRBD1 or TRBD2 (5 bases each). Germline V gene lookup returns CDR1 MDHEN and CDR2 SYDVKM. This CDR3 comprises 14 residues. Trimming cost V 10 bases and J 5 bases, with 18 bases left between them. This CDR3 reads CATARGDGHNEQFF. The sequenced CDR3 bases are TGTGCCACCGCGAGGGGCGACGGTCACAATGAG.

In regard to this clone: The read terminates 3 residues before the CDR3 end, so the remaining end is supplied by the germline J gene. This rearrangement joins TRBV5-6 to TRBJ1-2, with D maybe TRBD1 (5 bases). The CDR3 spans 13 residues. The germline CDR1 and CDR2 sequences are SGHDT and YYEEEE. The covered CDR3 bases are TGTGCCAGCAGCCCGGGGGGGGTAGAAGGC. Protein product: CASSPGGVEG. The CDR3 as a whole reads CASSPGGVEGYTF.

A remark on this clone: The missing CDR3 end, 3 residues past where the read stops, is filled in from the germline J gene. V gene TRBV6-4 combines with J gene TRBJ2-1; 7 bases are shared with TRBD1. CDR3 length: 12 residues. Germline CDR1 reads MRHNA; CDR2 reads SNTAGT. The V segment lost 5 bases and the J segment 9 bases; nucleotides outside the gene matches: 4. The CDR3 region is CASSRQGTEQFF. Incomplete CDR3 DNA: TGTGCCAGCAGTCGACAGGGAACTGAG.

For this clone: The read ends 3 residues shy of where the CDR3 ends; the end is completed using the germline J gene. The V gene is TRBV20-1, the J gene TRBJ2-5; 7 nucleotides line up with TRBD1. CDR1 and CDR2 (germline): DFQATT, SNEGSKA (reference sequence). The CDR3 totals 14 residues. V gave up 5 bases and J gave up 2 bases; unmatched junction bases: 8. The CDR3 loop reads CSALQGKQQETQYF. The DNA read from the CDR3 is TGCAGTGCTCTACAGGGGAAACAACAAGAGACC.

On this clone: The CDR3 end falls 3 residues outside the read, so it is completed with the germline J gene. This chain links TRBV19 with TRBJ1-1, with a weak D call TRBD1 (6 bases). Looked up from germline, CDR1 is LNHDA and CDR2 is SQIVND (reference sequence). The length of the CDR3 is 14 residues. CDR3 loop: CASTLQGSGAEAFF. CDR3 bases read: TGTGCCAGTACCCTCCAGGGGTCAGGGGCCGAA.

In regard to this clone: From the germline J gene comes the end of the CDR3, since the read stops 3 residues before it. The chain has TRBV20-1 and TRBJ1-4; no clear D gene. This CDR3 is 14 amino acids long. Germline-derived CDR1 and CDR2 are DFQATT and SNEGSKA (reference sequence). Trimming removed 1 base at V and 6 bases at J, with 12 bases between. The chain's CDR3 is CSARGAAVYEKLFF. CDR3 DNA, as far as it was read: TGCAGTGCTAGAGGGGCAGCGGTATATGAAAAA.

Comments on this clone: The sequenced fragment ends 3 residues before the CDR3 boundary, so the rest is inferred from the germline J gene. The chain has TRBV7-2 and TRBJ2-7, with 7 nucleotides matching TRBD1. This CDR3 contains 15 residues. Per germline, CDR1 SGHTA and CDR2 FQGNSA. Losses at the gene ends were 4 bases for V and 3 bases for J; bases not matched to a gene: 9. CDR3 loop: CASSSHRDSNYEQYF. The covered CDR3 bases are TGTGCCAGCAGCTCCCACCGGGACAGCAACTACGAG.

As to this clone: The CDR3 end lies 3 residues beyond the end of the read and is filled in from the germline J gene. The chain uses TRBV5-1 and TRBJ2-1, with TRBD1 identical over 7 bases. This CDR3 has 15 residues. V lost 5 bases, J lost 4 bases, and 9 bases stayed unmatched. Germline V gene sequence: CDR1 SGHRS, CDR2 YFSETQ. Incomplete CDR3 DNA: TGCGCCAGCAGGTGGGACAGCCAAATTTACAATGAG. It codes for CASRWDSQIYNE. The whole CDR3 reads CASRWDSQIYNEQFF. The variable domain in full, completed from reference TRBV5-1 and TRBJ2-1, reads KAGVTQTPRYLIKTRGQQVTLSCSPISGHRSVSWYQQTPGQGLQFLFEYFSETQRNKGNFPGRFSGRQFSNSRSEMNVSTLELGDSALYLCASRWDSQIYNEQFFGPGTRLTVL.

With respect to this clone: The read comes to an end 3 residues before the CDR3 does, leaving the germline J gene to fill in the end. V is TRBV5-1 and J is TRBJ2-7; 9 nucleotides agree with TRBD1. Germline V gives CDR1 SGHRS, CDR2 YFSETQ. The V gene end was trimmed by 2 bases and the J gene end by 2 bases; junction bases not matched to a gene: 2. This CDR3 is built from 14 residues. Partial CDR3 DNA: TGCGCCAGCAGCTTTGGGACAGGGACCTACGAG. Translated, it gives CASSFGTGTYE. The full-length CDR3 reads as CASSFGTGTYEQYF. Drawing the rest from reference TRBV5-1 and TRBJ2-7, the complete variable domain is KAGVTQTPRYLIKTRGQQVTLSCSPISGHRSVSWYQQTPGQGLQFLFEYFSETQRNKGNFPGRFSGRQFSNSRSEMNVSTLELGDSALYLCASSFGTGTYEQYFGPGTRLTVT.

The sequenced CDR3 bases are TGTGCCAGCTCACCACCGTTCAGAAACTATGGT. This translates into CASSPPFRNYG. The CDR3 reads in full as CASSPPFRNYGQYF. The rearrangement uses TRBV18 and TRBJ2-4; D gene ambiguous. The CDR3 end lies 3 residues beyond the end of the read and is filled in from the germline J gene. The CDR3 sequence is 14 residues long. In germline, CDR1 is KGHSH, CDR2 LQKENI.